Many counts were recorded for the clone carrying this T cell receptor (beta chain). The antigen is not known. The sample comes from a study of blood T cells in healthy people across ages. The germline CDR1 and CDR2 sequences are MNHNY and SVGAGI (reference sequence). The CDR3 totals 14 residues. V was clipped by 6 bases and J by 1 base, with 11 bases between them. A second PCR, run for roughly 7 to 12 cycles, used a sample-barcoded 5' primer plus a J-beta primer mix. A single record per CDR3 protein comes from TCRdb applying MiXCR to the 5' RACE reads. The data show 550,000 to 600,000 distinct CDR3 sequences, 47% seen once. Study results and limitations: Per million T cells, TCR beta diversity dropped roughly linearly as age increased.

The receptor comes from an elderly man in good health. The material sequenced was blood. The chain employs TRBV6-6 and TRBJ2-3, with D hard to call. The CDR3 loop is CASRGTERTDTQYF. The CDR3 coding sequence is TGTGCCAGCAGGGGTACAGAGCGCACAGATACGCAGTATTTT.